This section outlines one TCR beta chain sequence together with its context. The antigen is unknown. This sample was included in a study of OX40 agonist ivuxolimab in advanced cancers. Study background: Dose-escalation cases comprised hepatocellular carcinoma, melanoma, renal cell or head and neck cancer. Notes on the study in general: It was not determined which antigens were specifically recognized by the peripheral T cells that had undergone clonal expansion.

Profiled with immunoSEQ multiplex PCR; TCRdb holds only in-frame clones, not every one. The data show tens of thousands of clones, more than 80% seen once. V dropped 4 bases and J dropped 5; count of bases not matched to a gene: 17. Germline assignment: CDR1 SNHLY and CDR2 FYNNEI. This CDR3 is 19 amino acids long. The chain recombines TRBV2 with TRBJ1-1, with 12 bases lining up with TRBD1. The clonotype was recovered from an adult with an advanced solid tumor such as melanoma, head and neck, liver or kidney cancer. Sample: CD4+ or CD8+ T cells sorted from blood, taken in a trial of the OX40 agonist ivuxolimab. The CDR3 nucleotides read TGTGCCAGCAGTGGCGATGGGATAGGGACAGGGGGCGCAGAGACTGAAGCTTTCTTT. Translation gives CASSGDGIGTGGAETEAFF. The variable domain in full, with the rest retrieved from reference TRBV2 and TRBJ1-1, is EPEVTQTPSHQVTQMGQEVILRCVPISNHLYFYWYRQILGQKVEFLVSFYNNEISEKSEIFDDQFSVERPDGSNFTLKIRSTKLEDSAMYFCASSGDGIGTGGAETEAFFGQGTRLTVV.